These 7 T cell receptor beta chains share one sample of origin, sequenced in a study of cytomegalovirus exposure and HLA in healthy donors. PCR amplification relied on 60 Vbeta primers (plus 13 Jbeta primers). Clones were read by immunoSEQ multiplex PCR, and TCRdb kept only the in-frame ones, dropping some. The sample holds fewer than 250,000 clones, about 83% seen once. The specimen sequenced was PBMCs. All receptors come from a woman aged 45 to 65 in good health and CMV-seropositive.

This rearrangement joins TRBV6-5 to TRBJ1-2; possible D gene TRBD1, 5 bases. Germline CDR1 is MNHEY and CDR2 is SVGAGI. The CDR3 contains 15 residues. V shed 6 bases and J shed 1 base, with 15 bases lying between them. Written as DNA, the CDR3 is TGTGCCAGCAGCCCCGGTGGGACTATTAACTATGGCTACACCTTC. Its protein product is CASSPGGTINYGYTF.

The chain couples TRBV6-5 to TRBJ1-2; no clear D. This CDR3 contains 14 residues. Germline V gives CDR1 MNHEY, CDR2 SVGAGI. Trimming pared 4 bases from V and 6 bases from J, leaving 15 bases between. The CDR3 DNA reads TGTGCCAGCAGTTCCCCCGCGGTTACTCATGGCTACACCTTC. Its protein is CASSSPAVTHGYTF.

The chain combines TRBV4-3 with TRBJ2-7; a possible D gene is TRBD2 (5 bases). CDR1 and CDR2 from the germline V gene are LGHNA and YSLEER. V was trimmed by 0 bases and J by 2 bases, leaving 20 bases between them. The CDR3 covers 18 residues. The CDR3 region is CASSQDLERGGQAYEQYF. In DNA, the CDR3 is TGCGCCAGCAGCCAAGATTTGGAACGAGGAGGCCAGGCCTACGAGCAGTACTTC.

In this sample, this clone turned up once. This sequence joins TRBV5-1 and TRBJ1-2, with 10 bases aligning to TRBD1. Looked up from germline, CDR1 is SGHRS and CDR2 is YFSETQ. J was trimmed by 6 bases and V by 4 bases; bases with no gene match: 6. CDR3 length: 14 amino acids. Here the CDR3 reads CASSPGQGLNGYTF. Written as DNA, the CDR3 is TGCGCCAGCAGCCCGGGACAGGGGTTAAATGGCTACACCTTC.

The chain uses TRBV6-6 and TRBJ1-6, with TRBD1 as a possible D gene (6 bases). The CDR3 spans 16 residues. The V gene lost 6 bases and the J gene lost 0 bases, with 12 bases spanning the gap. Per germline, CDR1 MNHNY and CDR2 SVGAGI (reference sequence). CDR3 region: CASSQDRGSYNSPLHF. CDR3 nucleotide sequence: TGTGCCAGCAGCCAGGACAGAGGCTCCTATAATTCACCCCTCCACTTT.

This clone showed up just a few times. The chain combines TRBV5-4 with TRBJ1-4; 7 bases agree with TRBD1. With 2 bases clipped from V and 8 bases from J, the junction kept 6 bases outside the gene matches. CDR1 SGHNT and CDR2 YYREEE come from the germline V gene (reference sequence). The CDR3 contains 14 residues. The CDR3 nucleotides read TGTGCCAGCAGCTTCGGGGCAGGGGGGGAAAAACTGTTTTTT. Its protein product is CASSFGAGGEKLFF.

The chain's CDR3 is CASTGTGGRNSPLHF. DNA for the CDR3: TGTGCCAGCACCGGGACAGGGGGCAGAAATTCACCCCTCCACTTT. The J gene is TRBJ1-6, the V gene TRBV9; TRBD1 matches 12 bases. The germline CDR1 and CDR2 sequences are SGDLS and YYNGEE. The CDR3 is 15 amino acids. J was trimmed by 7 bases and V by 6 bases; bases with no gene match: 5.